This passage covers 22 T cell receptor beta chains from one sample sequenced in a study of T cell responses to AZD1222 COVID-19 vaccine. Clones were read by immunoSEQ multiplex PCR, and TCRdb kept only the in-frame ones, dropping some. In the table there are 90,000 to 120,000 clones, around 92% of which are singletons. The specimen was peripheral blood, collected on day 0 of AZD1222 vaccination. These receptor sequences come from an adult in good health.

This clone was observed a few times. V usage is TRBV19 and J usage is TRBJ2-7; TRBD2 is a possible D gene (6 bases). The CDR3 covers 15 residues. The germline gives CDR1 LNHDA, CDR2 SQIVND (reference sequence). The V and J ends lost 9 bases and 4 bases respectively, with 22 bases between them. The CDR3 DNA reads TGTGCCAGCGCCCCTTTGATGGGGGGAGTTTACGAGCAGTACTTC. Encoded protein: CASAPLMGGVYEQYF.

J is TRBJ2-1 and V is TRBV7-3; the D is unclear. Germline V lookup: CDR1 SGHTA, CDR2 FQGTGA. V shed 0 bases and J shed 10 bases, with 7 bases lying between them. The CDR3 loop spans 12 amino acids. The CDR3 sequence: CASSLTGREQFF. The CDR3 region has the DNA TGTGCCAGCAGCTTAACCGGGCGCGAGCAGTTCTTC. Based on the CDR3 plus reference TRBV7-3 and TRBJ2-1, the full variable domain is GAGVSQTPSNKVTEKGKYVELRCDPISGHTALYWYRQSLGQGPEFLIYFQGTGAADDSGLPNDRFFAVRPEGSVSTLKIQRTERGDSAVYLCASSLTGREQFFGPGTRLTVL.

The chain couples TRBV20-1 to TRBJ1-1; no firm D call. The V gene's germline CDR1 is DFQATT and CDR2 SNEGSKA (reference sequence). Trimming removed 3 bases from V and 0 bases from J, with 14 bases in between. The CDR3 length is 15 residues. The CDR3 coding sequence is TGCAGTGCTAGTCGTCCAAACAACTTGAACACTGAAGCTTTCTTT. Translation: CSASRPNNLNTEAFF.

The DNA for the CDR3 is TGTGCCAGTAGAAGAGGGGACGTGAACACCGGGGAGCTGTTTTTT. Encoded protein: CASRRGDVNTGELFF. The V call is TRBV19, the J call TRBJ2-2; D is possibly TRBD1 or TRBD2 (5 bases each). Trimming removed 6 bases at V and 1 base at J, with 12 bases between. This CDR3 has 15 amino acids. Germline loops: CDR1 LNHDA, CDR2 SQIVND (reference sequence).

The rearrangement links TRBV6-5 to TRBJ2-7, with 7 bases identical to TRBD1. The CDR3 is 15 residues long. CDR1 MNHEY and CDR2 SVGAGI come from the germline V gene. Trimming at V came to 3 bases and at J to 3 bases, leaving 8 bases not matched to a gene. CDR3 nucleotide sequence: TGTGCCAGCAGTTATACCCATGGGGACAGCTACGAGCAGTACTTC. Translation gives CASSYTHGDSYEQYF.

The chain couples TRBV29-1 to TRBJ2-1, with D perhaps matching TRBD2 (5 bases). Trimming pared 4 bases from V and 10 bases from J, leaving 14 bases between. The CDR3 totals 12 residues. Germline CDR1 SQVTM, CDR2 ANQGSEA. The CDR3 DNA reads as TGCAGCGTTGCGATGGTCGGGAACGAGCAGTTCTTC. Protein: CSVAMVGNEQFF.

The rearrangement links TRBV19 to TRBJ1-5; a possible D gene is TRBD1 (5 bases). V was cut by 4 bases and J by 4 bases, with 11 bases left in between. From germline, CDR1 is LNHDA and CDR2 SQIVND (reference sequence). The CDR3 has 14 amino acids. The CDR3 protein is CASSSSWGNQPQHF. DNA of the CDR3: TGTGCCAGTAGTAGTTCTTGGGGGAATCAGCCCCAGCATTTT. Drawing the rest from reference TRBV19 and TRBJ1-5, the complete variable domain is DGGITQSPKYLFRKEGQNVTLSCEQNLNHDAMYWYRQDPGQGLRLIYYSQIVNDFQKGDIAEGYSVSREKKESFPLTVTSAQKNPTAFYLCASSSSWGNQPQHFGDGTRLSIL.

This clone showed up just once. V gene TRBV4-3 combines with J gene TRBJ1-4; 7 nucleotides match TRBD1. This CDR3 contains 16 residues. The germline gives CDR1 LGHNA, CDR2 YSLEER. The V segment lost 2 bases and the J segment 7 bases; nucleotides outside the gene matches: 10. In DNA form, the CDR3 reads TGCGCCAGCAGCCAACGTCCGACAGGGACTTTTGAAAAACTGTTTTTT. Protein: CASSQRPTGTFEKLFF.

The rearrangement joins TRBV11-2 to TRBJ1-2, with 7 bases that match TRBD1. Germline V CDR1 and CDR2: SGHAT, FQNNGV. V lost 2 bases to trimming and J lost 8 bases; unmatched junction nucleotides: 8. CDR3 length: 14 residues. The CDR3 reads CASSLTGQYSGYTF. The DNA for the CDR3 is TGTGCCAGCAGCTTAACGGGACAGTATTCCGGCTACACCTTC.

The V and J genes are TRBV30 and TRBJ1-2, with D uncertain. This CDR3 region has 15 residues. Looked up from germline, CDR1 is GTSNPN and CDR2 is SVGIG (reference sequence). V dropped 3 bases and J dropped 0 bases, with 14 bases sitting between them. The DNA for the CDR3 is TGTGCCTGGAGACTCCCTCGAATTTCTAACTATGGCTACACCTTC. Protein: CAWRLPRISNYGYTF.

The rearrangement joins TRBV3-1 (or the pseudogene TRBV3-2) to TRBJ1-1; D remains unclear. The germline CDR1 and CDR2 sequences are LGHDT and YNNKEL (reference sequence). The length of the CDR3 is 15 residues. V was trimmed by 1 base and J by 7 bases, leaving 16 bases between them. This chain's CDR3 is CASSQGGVREFEAFF. The CDR3 nucleotides are TGTGCCAGCAGCCAAGGTGGGGTGAGGGAATTTGAAGCTTTCTTT.

The rearrangement uses TRBV24-1 and TRBJ1-1; D perhaps matches TRBD1 (5 bases). The CDR3 is made up of 14 amino acids. Trimming took 6 bases from V and 2 from J, leaving 12 bases between them. Germline CDR1 KGHDR, CDR2 SFDVKD. In DNA form, the CDR3 reads TGTGCCACCAGTCAAAACCAGGGTAACACTGAAGCTTTCTTT. Its protein is CATSQNQGNTEAFF.

This chain joins TRBV7-6 and TRBJ1-6, with TRBD1 matching 9 bases. CDR1 SGHVS and CDR2 FNYEAQ come from the germline V gene. V shed 7 bases and J 5 bases; nucleotides not matched to a gene: 9. CDR3 size: 16 residues. CDR3 amino acids: CASTQRQGGDNSPLHF. For the CDR3, the DNA is TGTGCCAGCACCCAAAGACAGGGGGGGGATAATTCACCCCTCCACTTT.

The J gene is TRBJ1-4, the V gene TRBV5-6; no reliable D call. V lost 1 base and J 8 bases, leaving 9 bases between the germline ends. The length of the CDR3 is 13 residues. Germline V gene data show CDR1 as SGHDT and CDR2 as YYEEEE. The CDR3 sequence: CASSLRVTEKLFF. CDR3 in DNA: TGTGCCAGCAGCTTGAGGGTGACAGAAAAACTGTTTTTT. The whole variable domain, remainder taken from reference TRBV5-6 and TRBJ1-4, is DAGVTQSPTHLIKTRGQQVTLRCSPKSGHDTVSWYQQALGQGPQFIFQYYEEEERQRGNFPDRFSGHQFPNYSSELNVNALLLGDSALYLCASSLRVTEKLFFGSGTQLSVL.

The gene calls are TRBV9 and TRBJ2-2; 8 bases are shared with TRBD2. The germline gives CDR1 SGDLS, CDR2 YYNGEE. This CDR3 spans 16 amino acids. V was clipped by 4 bases and J by 5 bases; unmatched bases: 10. The CDR3 spells CASSPLSGRHTGELFF. CDR3 coding DNA: TGTGCCAGCAGCCCCCTGAGCGGGAGACATACCGGGGAGCTGTTTTTT.

The chain employs TRBV29-1 and TRBJ1-5, with D perhaps matching TRBD1 (5 bases). The V end was cut by 6 bases, the J end by 4 bases, with 13 bases between. The CDR3 loop spans 13 amino acids. The germline V gene encodes CDR1 SQVTM and CDR2 ANQGSEA. The DNA of the CDR3 is TGCAGCGTGGGACCTGATGGGAATCAGCCCCAGCATTTT. It codes for CSVGPDGNQPQHF.

The rearrangement joins TRBV28 to TRBJ1-6; 9 bases match TRBD1. CDR1 and CDR2 from the germline V gene are MDHEN and SYDVKM. Germline trimming cut 5 bases from V and 9 bases from J; bases unmatched to any gene: 8. The CDR3 sequence is 15 residues long. CDR3 in DNA: TGTGCCAGCAGTCCCTGGGACAGGGATGGTTCACCCCTCCACTTT. It encodes CASSPWDRDGSPLHF.

V gene TRBV30 combines with J gene TRBJ1-4, with 7 bases aligning to TRBD1. This CDR3 contains 15 residues. Germline trimming cut 2 bases from V and 8 bases from J; bases unmatched to any gene: 11. Germline assignment: CDR1 GTSNPN and CDR2 SVGIG (reference sequence). The CDR3 nucleotides read TGTGCCTGGAGTAGCACAGGGGTCGGCTGGGAAAAACTGTTTTTT. Translated, it gives CAWSSTGVGWEKLFF.

V and J are TRBV18 and TRBJ1-3; D is perhaps TRBD1 (5 bases). CDR1 and CDR2 (germline): KGHSH, LQKENI. The CDR3 runs to 16 residues. Trimming removed 3 bases at V and 0 bases at J, with 12 bases between. The CDR3 sequence: CASSPSGLSSGNTIYF. The DNA of the CDR3 is TGTGCCAGCTCACCCTCGGGGCTATCCTCTGGAAACACCATATATTTT.

The chain is built from TRBV6-5 and TRBJ2-2; 7 bases agree with TRBD1. Germline CDR1 is MNHEY and CDR2 is SVGAGI. Losses at the gene ends were 5 bases for V and 7 bases for J; bases not matched to a gene: 4. This CDR3 contains 13 residues. CDR3 nucleotides: TGTGCCAGCAGTCAACAGGGGCACGGGGAGCTGTTTTTT. It specifies CASSQQGHGELFF.

The chain employs TRBV10-3 and TRBJ2-7, with 12 positions matching TRBD2. CDR3 length: 15 amino acids. Germline V CDR1 and CDR2: ENHRY, SYGVKD. J gave up 7 bases and V 3 bases, and 7 bases lay outside the gene matches. CDR3: CAISETLAGGGEQYF. In nucleotides, the CDR3 is TGTGCCATCAGTGAAACGCTAGCGGGAGGGGGTGAGCAGTACTTC.

This chain joins TRBV10-3 and TRBJ1-1; the D gene is possibly TRBD1 (5 bases). The CDR3 totals 15 residues. The germline CDR1 and CDR2 sequences are ENHRY and SYGVKD. Trimming removed 0 bases at V and 8 bases at J, with 16 bases between. The CDR3 region is CAISESTGPPREAFF. The CDR3 DNA reads as TGTGCCATCAGTGAGTCTACAGGCCCACCCCGGGAAGCTTTCTTT.